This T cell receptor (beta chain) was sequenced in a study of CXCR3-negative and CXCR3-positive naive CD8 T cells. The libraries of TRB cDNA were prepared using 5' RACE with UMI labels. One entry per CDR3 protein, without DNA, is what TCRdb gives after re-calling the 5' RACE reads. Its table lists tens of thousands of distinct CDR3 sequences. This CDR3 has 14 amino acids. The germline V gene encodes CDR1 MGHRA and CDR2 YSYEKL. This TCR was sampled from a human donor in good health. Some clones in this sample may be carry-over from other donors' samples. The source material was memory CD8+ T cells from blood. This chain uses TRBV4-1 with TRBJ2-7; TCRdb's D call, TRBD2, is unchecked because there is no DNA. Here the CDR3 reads CASSQTTFGYEQYF.